This T cell receptor beta chain emerged from a study of T-cell reconstitution after alpha-beta-depleted transplantation in children. V dropped 6 bases and J dropped 0; count of bases not matched to a gene: 5. Germline values: CDR1 MNHEY, CDR2 SMNVEV (reference sequence). The CDR3 runs 15 residues. Ten or more counts support this clonotype. A library of TCRbeta sequences, prepared with unique molecular identifiers, was generated. A single record per CDR3 protein comes from TCRdb applying MiXCR to the PCR reads. The sample holds 200,000 to 250,000 distinct CDR3 sequences, about a tenth seen once. The material was PBMCs from the stem cell graft donor, obtained from the stem cell graft. The origin of this receptor is a human donor who donated a stem cell graft to a child with acute lymphoblastic leukemia. This chain uses TRBV27 with TRBJ2-5; 9 bases line up with TRBD1. For the CDR3, the DNA is TGTGCCAGCAGCGGCCGGGACAGGGACCAAGAGACCCAGTACTTC. Its protein product is CASSGRDRDQETQYF.